The 23 T cell receptor beta chains below all came from one sample that was sequenced in a study of blood T cell repertoires in COVID-19. The protocol was immunoSEQ multiplex PCR, while the TCRdb copy is restricted to in-frame clones and leaves out a portion. The sample records a few hundred thousand clones, roughly 90% being singletons. The sequenced material came from peripheral blood. The receptor set was obtained from a man younger than 40 with acute or convalescent COVID-19.

The rearrangement uses TRBV5-6 and TRBJ1-1, with D possibly matching TRBD1 (5 bases). With 4 bases removed from V and 2 bases from J, the gap between germline ends came to 9 bases. In germline, CDR1 is SGHDT, CDR2 YYEEEE. The CDR3 totals 13 residues. CDR3 in amino acids: CASSQGINTEAFF. In DNA form, the CDR3 reads TGTGCCAGCAGCCAGGGCATTAACACTGAAGCTTTCTTT.

This clone was recorded once. This rearrangement joins TRBV9 to TRBJ1-1, with 7 bases fitting TRBD1. Germline CDR1 reads SGDLS; CDR2 reads YYNGEE. The CDR3 is made up of 14 amino acids. V shed 1 base, J shed 6 bases, and the junction held 6 bases outside the gene matches. The CDR3 DNA follows: TGTGCCAGCAGCGTATCCCAGGGGGTGGCTGAAGCTTTCTTT. Translating it yields CASSVSQGVAEAFF. Using reference TRBV9 and TRBJ1-1 for the parts outside the CDR3, the full variable domain is DSGVTQTPKHLITATGQRVTLRCSPRSGDLSVYWYQQSLDQGLQFLIQYYNGEERAKGNILERFSAQQFPDLHSELNLSSLELGDSALYFCASSVSQGVAEAFFGQGTRLTVV.

Notes on this clone: At one of its ends the junction is not consistent with the germline gene, which may arise from a read error. This rearrangement joins TRBV7-7 to TRBJ2-1; 12 nucleotides agree with TRBD2. CDR1 is SSHAT and CDR2 is FNYEAQ in the germline V gene (reference sequence). The CDR3 loop spans 16 amino acids. The CDR3 nucleotides read TGTGCTAGCAGCGCGGGGACTAGCGGGCGAACCAATGAGCAGTTCTTC. Translation: CASSAGTSGRTNEQFF.

The chain uses TRBV16 and TRBJ2-7; D remains ambiguous. Germline CDR1 is KGHSY and CDR2 is FQNENV. This CDR3 comprises 15 residues. V was cut by 1 base and J by 10 bases, with 20 bases left in between. CDR3 protein: CASSQLRHGTVGQYF. CDR3 bases: TGTGCCAGCAGCCAATTACGACACGGTACTGTCGGACAGTACTTC.

With regard to this clone: The sample contains more than one DNA sequence encoding this CDR3. This chain uses TRBV18 with TRBJ1-3; D may be TRBD1 (5 bases). Germline V gene data show CDR1 as KGHSH and CDR2 as LQKENI. Trimming took 5 bases from V and 0 from J, leaving 8 bases between them. The CDR3 consists of 14 residues. CDR3 protein: CASSLDSSGNTIYF. The CDR3 DNA reads TGTGCCAGCTCATTAGACAGCTCTGGAAACACCATATATTTT.

The table lists this clone with a count of one. The chain is built from TRBV25-1 and TRBJ2-3, with unresolved D. This CDR3 is 15 amino acids long. V was clipped by 3 bases and J by 2 bases, with 12 bases between them. CDR1 is MGHDK and CDR2 is SYGVNS in the germline V gene. CDR3 coding DNA: TGTGCCAGCAGTGATCCTAGGAGACCCACAGATACGCAGTATTTT. It translates to CASSDPRRPTDTQYF.

This CDR3 reads CASSLSMRDEAFF. The CDR3 DNA follows: TGTGCCAGCAGTTTATCGATGAGAGATGAAGCTTTCTTT. The J gene is TRBJ1-1, the V gene TRBV27; D uncertain. The germline V and J ends were trimmed by 0 bases and 7 bases, with 9 bases remaining between them. The CDR3 contains 13 residues. The germline V gene encodes CDR1 MNHEY and CDR2 SMNVEV (reference sequence).

For this clone: The sample holds other DNA sequences that translate to the same CDR3. The chain combines TRBV28 with TRBJ2-2; possibly TRBD2 for D (7 bases). From germline, CDR1 is MDHEN and CDR2 SYDVKM. This CDR3 is built from 16 residues. V was clipped by 4 bases and J by 8 bases, with 20 bases between them. CDR3 sequence (DNA): TGTGCCAGCAGTTCCTCGGACGGGGGGCGAAGGGGGGAGCTGTTTTTT. It translates to CASSSSDGGRRGELFF.

The chain couples TRBV18 to TRBJ1-2; 9 bases map to TRBD1. In germline, CDR1 is KGHSH, CDR2 LQKENI. The CDR3 loop spans 14 amino acids. The V segment lost 4 bases and the J segment 6 bases; nucleotides outside the gene matches: 6. CDR3 protein: CASSRIQGADGYTF. The CDR3 DNA is TGTGCCAGCTCACGTATACAGGGGGCAGATGGCTACACCTTC. Variable domain in full (rest from reference TRBV18 and TRBJ1-2): NAGVMQNPRHLVRRRGQEARLRCSPMKGHSHVYWYRQLPEEGLKFMVYLQKENIIDESGMPKERFSAEFPKEGPSILRIQQVVRGDSAAYFCASSRIQGADGYTFGSGTRLTVV.

The chain combines TRBV11-2 with TRBJ1-1; 8 nucleotides line up with TRBD1. Germline V gene lookup returns CDR1 SGHAT and CDR2 FQNNGV. J lost 1 base, V lost 6 bases, and 7 bases had no gene match. This CDR3 region has 15 residues. The CDR3, as DNA: TGTGCCAGCAGGTCAGGGGGCCGGTGGAACACTGAAGCTTTCTTT. Translation: CASRSGGRWNTEAFF.

This chain connects TRBV5-4 to TRBJ2-7, with TRBD2 as a possible D gene (7 bases). From germline, CDR1 is SGHNT and CDR2 YYREEE (reference sequence). The CDR3 is 13 amino acids. Trimming left V 5 bases short and J 3 bases short, with 12 bases between. The CDR3 sequence: CASSWEGGYEQYF. Written as DNA, the CDR3 is TGTGCCAGCAGTTGGGAGGGGGGCTACGAGCAGTACTTC.

The chain combines TRBV29-1 with TRBJ1-3; a weak D match, TRBD1 (6 bases). The germline gives CDR1 SQVTM, CDR2 ANQGSEA. V lost 6 bases to trimming and J lost 2 bases, with 11 bases between them. The CDR3 extends over 13 amino acids. This CDR3 reads CSVGTNAGNTIYF. CDR3 coding DNA: TGCAGCGTCGGGACAAACGCTGGAAACACCATATATTTT.

This chain joins TRBV28 and TRBJ2-7; 9 positions match TRBD2. The length of the CDR3 is 17 residues. V was clipped by 2 bases and J by 0 bases; unmatched bases: 8. Germline V gene sequence: CDR1 MDHEN, CDR2 SYDVKM. In DNA form, the CDR3 reads TGTGCCAGCAGTTTAGTGGCTGGCGGGAGGGCCTCCTACGAGCAGTACTTC. Translation gives CASSLVAGGRASYEQYF.

The gene calls are TRBV28 and TRBJ1-4, with 7 bases aligning to TRBD1. V dropped 2 bases and J dropped 12; count of bases not matched to a gene: 9. This CDR3 is 14 amino acids long. From germline, CDR1 is MDHEN and CDR2 SYDVKM. CDR3 sequence (DNA): TGTGCCAGCAGTTTACAGACAGGGCCCGATCAACTGTTTTTT. Translating it yields CASSLQTGPDQLFF.

This clone appeared a single time. J is TRBJ2-7 and V is TRBV13; possibly TRBD1 for D (5 bases). With 4 bases removed from V and 4 bases from J, the gap between germline ends came to 17 bases. The germline gives CDR1 PRHDT, CDR2 FYEKMQ (reference sequence). The CDR3 is 15 amino acids. CDR3 bases: TGTGCCAGCAGCTCCGTATTGGGGCAGGGATACGAGCAGTACTTC. Amino acid sequence: CASSSVLGQGYEQYF.

This chain connects TRBV2 to TRBJ1-2, with 7 positions matching TRBD1. The CDR3 is made up of 20 amino acids. CDR1 and CDR2 from the germline V gene are SNHLY and FYNNEI. The trim removed 0 bases at V and 2 bases at J, leaving 18 bases unmatched. CDR3 protein: CASSEAQAWGTVEGNYGYTF. The CDR3 bases are TGTGCCAGCAGTGAAGCCCAAGCGTGGGGGACAGTCGAGGGAAACTATGGCTACACCTTC.

The V gene is TRBV28, the J gene TRBJ1-2; TRBD1 matches 10 bases. Germline CDR1 MDHEN, CDR2 SYDVKM. The J segment lost 8 bases and the V segment lost 10 bases, leaving 10 bases of the junction unmatched. The CDR3 spans 13 residues. The CDR3 DNA sequence: TGTGCCACGACGGGACAGGGGCGCTTCGGCTACACCTTC. It translates to CATTGQGRFGYTF.

The J gene is TRBJ1-5, the V gene TRBV25-1; D not resolved. Germline CDR1 MGHDK, CDR2 SYGVNS. This CDR3 comprises 12 residues. V was clipped by 7 bases and J by 2 bases, with 6 bases between them. The CDR3 here is CASTAGNQPQHF. The DNA of the CDR3 is TGTGCCAGCACCGCGGGCAATCAGCCCCAGCATTTT. Complete variable domain (other parts from reference TRBV25-1 and TRBJ1-5): EADIYQTPRYLVIGTGKKITLECSQTMGHDKMYWYQQDPGMELHLIHYSYGVNSTEKGDLSSESTVSRIRTEHFPLTLESARPSHTSQYLCASTAGNQPQHFGDGTRLSIL.

The genes are TRBV14 and TRBJ2-7; a possible D gene is TRBD2 (6 bases). With 1 base removed from V and 7 bases from J, the gap between germline ends came to 14 bases. CDR1 and CDR2 from the germline V gene are SGHDN and FVKESK. The CDR3 length is 14 residues. In DNA form, the CDR3 reads TGTGCCAGCAGCCAAGTGTGGACGGCGGGGGAGCAGTACTTC. It codes for CASSQVWTAGEQYF.

This sequence joins TRBV27 and TRBJ1-1, with a weak D call TRBD1 (5 bases). Germline V gene sequence: CDR1 MNHEY, CDR2 SMNVEV (reference sequence). The ends were cut back, 5 bases at V and 0 bases at J, with 10 bases in the middle. The CDR3 length is 14 residues. In DNA form, the CDR3 reads TGTGCCAGCAGTAGAAGACAGATGAACACTGAAGCTTTCTTT. It codes for CASSRRQMNTEAFF.

The sample holds one count of this clone. The chain recombines TRBV5-1 with TRBJ1-3; 7 bases map to TRBD1. Trimming took 4 bases from V and 4 from J; bases not matched to a gene: 11. There are 16 residues in the CDR3. CDR1 is SGHRS, CDR2 YFSETQ, per germline. DNA for the CDR3: TGCGCCAGCAGCCGACTAACAGGGGTGCGAGGAAACACCATATATTTT. It codes for CASSRLTGVRGNTIYF.

The rearrangement uses TRBV28 and TRBJ1-1, with D possibly matching TRBD1 (6 bases). V lost 8 bases to trimming and J lost 1 base, with 17 bases between them. The CDR3 totals 15 residues. The germline gives CDR1 MDHEN, CDR2 SYDVKM. CDR3 residues: CASFGFGRGNTEAFF. The CDR3 region has the DNA TGTGCCAGCTTTGGTTTCGGCAGGGGGAACACTGAAGCTTTCTTT.

The chain links TRBV11-2 to TRBJ1-6; the match to TRBD1 covers 7 bases. The CDR3 totals 16 residues. With V trimmed by 0 bases and J by 8 bases, 7 bases remained unmatched. Germline CDR1 is SGHAT and CDR2 is FQNNGV. The CDR3 sequence: CASSLENRGDYSPLHF. The CDR3, as DNA: TGTGCCAGCAGCTTAGAAAACAGGGGTGATTATTCACCCCTCCACTTT. The variable domain in full, with the rest retrieved from reference TRBV11-2 and TRBJ1-6, is EAGVAQSPRYKIIEKRQSVAFWCNPISGHATLYWYQQILGQGPKLLIQFQNNGVVDDSQLPKDRFSAERLKGVDSTLKIQPAKLEDSAVYLCASSLENRGDYSPLHFGNGTRLTVT.